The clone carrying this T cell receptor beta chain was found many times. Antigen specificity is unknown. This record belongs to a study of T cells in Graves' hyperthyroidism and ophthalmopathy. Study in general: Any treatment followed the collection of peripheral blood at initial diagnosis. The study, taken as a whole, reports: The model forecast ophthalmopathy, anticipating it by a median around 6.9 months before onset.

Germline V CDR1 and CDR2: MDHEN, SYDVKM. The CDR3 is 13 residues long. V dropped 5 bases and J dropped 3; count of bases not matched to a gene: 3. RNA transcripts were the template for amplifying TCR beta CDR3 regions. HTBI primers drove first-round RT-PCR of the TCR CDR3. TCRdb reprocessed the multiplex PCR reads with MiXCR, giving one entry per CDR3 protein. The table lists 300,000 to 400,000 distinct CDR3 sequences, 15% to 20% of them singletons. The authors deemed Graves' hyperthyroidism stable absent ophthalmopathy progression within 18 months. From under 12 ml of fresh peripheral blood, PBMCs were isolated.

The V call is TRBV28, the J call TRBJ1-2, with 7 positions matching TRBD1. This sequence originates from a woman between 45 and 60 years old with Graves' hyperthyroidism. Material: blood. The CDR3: CASSTGTDYGYTF. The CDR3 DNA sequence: TGTGCCAGCAGTACCGGGACAGACTATGGCTACACCTTC.